The 8 T cell receptor beta chains below come from one sample, sequenced in a study of T cell clonality in common variable immunodeficiency. Whole-study results and caveats: In common variable immunodeficiency, TCR beta chains reportedly carried fewer deletions and N-nucleotide insertions.

Sequencing used immunoSEQ multiplex PCR; TCRdb keeps in-frame clones, though not all of them. Singletons are absent from the sample, which has about 23,000 clones. No antigen has been identified for these receptors. The sequenced sample consisted of peripheral blood mononuclear cells. All receptors come from a human donor with common variable immunodeficiency.

This clone was picked up many times. The read gets to within 3 residues of the CDR3 end, and the germline J gene fills in the rest. V usage is TRBV7-9 and J usage is TRBJ2-1; 10 bases agree with TRBD2. Germline assignment: CDR1 SEHNR and CDR2 FQNEAQ (reference sequence). J lost 3 bases, V lost 7 bases, and 3 bases had no gene match. The CDR3 has 14 amino acids. CDR3 sequence: CASTSGGHYNEQFF. The part of the CDR3 DNA that was read is TGTGCCAGCACTAGCGGGGGACACTACAATGAG. Filled out from reference TRBV7-9 and TRBJ2-1, the complete variable domain reads DTGVSQNPRHKITKRGQNVTFRCDPISEHNRLYWYRQTLGQGPEFLTYFQNEAQLEKSRLLSDRFSAERPKGSFSTLEIQRTEQGDSAMYLCASTSGGHYNEQFFGPGTRLTVL.

This clone was counted at least ten times. The read ends 3 residues shy of where the CDR3 ends; the end is completed using the germline J gene. The V and J genes are TRBV29-1 and TRBJ2-7; 8 bases line up with TRBD1. The J segment lost 2 bases and the V segment lost 5 bases, leaving 5 bases of the junction unmatched. The length of the CDR3 is 13 residues. Per the germline V gene, CDR1 is SQVTM and CDR2 is ANQGSEA. The CDR3 DNA, read in part, is TGCAGCGTTAAGCGGACAGGGACCTACGAG. Encoded protein: CSVKRTGTYE. The CDR3 in full is CSVKRTGTYEQYF.

This clone appeared a few times. The read ends 3 residues early relative to the CDR3; the germline J gene fills the gap. The chain is built from TRBV2 and TRBJ2-2; 7 positions match TRBD1. The V gene end was trimmed by 6 bases and the J gene end by 7 bases; junction bases not matched to a gene: 5. The CDR3 has 13 residues. Germline values: CDR1 SNHLY, CDR2 FYNNEI. CDR3 bases read: TGTGCCAGCAGAATACAGGGGAACGGGGAG. It translates to CASRIQGNGE. The entire CDR3 protein reads CASRIQGNGELFF. The full variable domain, rest sourced from reference TRBV2 and TRBJ2-2, is EPEVTQTPSHQVTQMGQEVILRCVPISNHLYFYWYRQILGQKVEFLVSFYNNEISEKSEIFDDQFSVERPDGSNFTLKIRSTKLEDSAMYFCASRIQGNGELFFGEGSRLTVL.

This clone was recorded a few times. The CDR3 extends 3 residues past the end of the read, so its final part is completed from the germline J gene. The rearrangement joins TRBV5-1 to TRBJ1-2, with TRBD1 as a possible D gene (5 bases). The CDR3 contains 16 residues. V was trimmed by 4 bases and J by 7 bases, leaving 23 bases between them. Germline V gene lookup returns CDR1 SGHRS and CDR2 YFSETQ. CDR3 bases read: TGCGCCAGCAGCCCGTCCCCTCAAGGGGTAGTGGCTGGC. Protein sequence: CASSPSPQGVVAG. The whole CDR3 reads CASSPSPQGVVAGYTF. The full variable domain, with the rest looked up from reference TRBV5-1 and TRBJ1-2, is KAGVTQTPRYLIKTRGQQVTLSCSPISGHRSVSWYQQTPGQGLQFLFEYFSETQRNKGNFPGRFSGRQFSNSRSEMNVSTLELGDSALYLCASSPSPQGVVAGYTFGSGTRLTVV.

Of note for this clone: The sequence runs out 3 residues before the end of the CDR3; the remainder is reconstructed from the germline J gene. The V call is TRBV19, the J call TRBJ2-7; unclear D gene. The CDR3 covers 14 residues. Germline-derived CDR1 and CDR2 are LNHDA and SQIVND (reference sequence). Trimming took 0 bases from V and 2 from J, leaving 8 bases between them. CDR3 loop: CASSIDLRAYEQYF. The part of the CDR3 DNA that was read is TGTGCCAGTAGTATAGACCTCAGAGCCTACGAG.

This clone was seen repeatedly, ten times or more. The sequenced fragment ends 3 residues before the CDR3 boundary, so the rest is inferred from the germline J gene. The V gene is TRBV7-9, the J gene TRBJ2-3; TRBD1 might be the D (5 bases). The V and J ends lost 4 bases and 4 bases respectively, with 9 bases between them. There are 13 residues in the CDR3. Germline V CDR1 and CDR2: SEHNR, FQNEAQ (reference sequence). Partial CDR3 DNA: TGTGCCAGCAGCTATACACAGGCAGATACG. Protein product: CASSYTQADT. In full, the CDR3 reads CASSYTQADTQYF. The whole variable domain, filled in from reference TRBV7-9 and TRBJ2-3, reads DTGVSQNPRHKITKRGQNVTFRCDPISEHNRLYWYRQTLGQGPEFLTYFQNEAQLEKSRLLSDRFSAERPKGSFSTLEIQRTEQGDSAMYLCASSYTQADTQYFGPGTRLTVL.

The sample holds a few counts of this clone. The observed sequence ends 3 residues before the CDR3 terminus, with the missing tail filled in from the germline J gene. The chain couples TRBV20-1 to TRBJ2-1, with D uncertain. The CDR3 loop spans 14 amino acids. CDR1 is DFQATT and CDR2 is SNEGSKA in the germline V gene (reference sequence). Trimming stripped 1 base from V and 9 bases from J, with 16 bases between. CDR3 loop: CSARASPLTGEQFF. CDR3 DNA (partial): TGCAGTGCTAGAGCCTCTCCCCTAACCGGTGAG.

This clone was counted only a few times. The sequenced part of the CDR3 DNA is TGTGCCACCAAGTCCACAGGGATCGGCGGGGAG. Translated: CATKSTGIGGE. The complete CDR3 protein is CATKSTGIGGELFF. The rearrangement joins TRBV2 to TRBJ2-2; weak D call: TRBD1 (6 bases). The CDR3 goes on 3 residues after the read ends, and that part is filled in from the germline J gene. The CDR3 consists of 14 residues. Trimming took 10 bases from V and 7 from J, leaving 19 bases between them. The V gene's germline CDR1 is SNHLY and CDR2 FYNNEI. Supplemented by reference TRBV2 and TRBJ2-2, the full variable domain reads EPEVTQTPSHQVTQMGQEVILRCVPISNHLYFYWYRQILGQKVEFLVSFYNNEISEKSEIFDDQFSVERPDGSNFTLKIRSTKLEDSAMYFCATKSTGIGGELFFGEGSRLTVL.